One T cell receptor (beta chain) is described in this entry. This sample is drawn from a study of cytomegalovirus exposure and HLA in healthy donors. Use of 60 Vbeta and 13 Jbeta primers characterized the PCR. Generated by immunoSEQ multiplex PCR, the TCRdb table keeps only in-frame clones and is missing some. The table includes around 200,000 clones, about 88% detected once. The CDR3 is 14 amino acids. The TCR comes from a woman aged 30 to 39 in good health and CMV-seronegative. Sequenced sample: PBMCs. The chain joins TRBV21-1 to TRBJ2-7; the table's D gene call, TRBD1, was not cross checked with the DNA. TRBV21-1 represents a pseudogene. The CDR3 reads CASPLDILRGEQYF. DNA of the CDR3: TGTGCCAGCCCTTTGGACATCCTTAGGGGCGAGCAGTACTTC.